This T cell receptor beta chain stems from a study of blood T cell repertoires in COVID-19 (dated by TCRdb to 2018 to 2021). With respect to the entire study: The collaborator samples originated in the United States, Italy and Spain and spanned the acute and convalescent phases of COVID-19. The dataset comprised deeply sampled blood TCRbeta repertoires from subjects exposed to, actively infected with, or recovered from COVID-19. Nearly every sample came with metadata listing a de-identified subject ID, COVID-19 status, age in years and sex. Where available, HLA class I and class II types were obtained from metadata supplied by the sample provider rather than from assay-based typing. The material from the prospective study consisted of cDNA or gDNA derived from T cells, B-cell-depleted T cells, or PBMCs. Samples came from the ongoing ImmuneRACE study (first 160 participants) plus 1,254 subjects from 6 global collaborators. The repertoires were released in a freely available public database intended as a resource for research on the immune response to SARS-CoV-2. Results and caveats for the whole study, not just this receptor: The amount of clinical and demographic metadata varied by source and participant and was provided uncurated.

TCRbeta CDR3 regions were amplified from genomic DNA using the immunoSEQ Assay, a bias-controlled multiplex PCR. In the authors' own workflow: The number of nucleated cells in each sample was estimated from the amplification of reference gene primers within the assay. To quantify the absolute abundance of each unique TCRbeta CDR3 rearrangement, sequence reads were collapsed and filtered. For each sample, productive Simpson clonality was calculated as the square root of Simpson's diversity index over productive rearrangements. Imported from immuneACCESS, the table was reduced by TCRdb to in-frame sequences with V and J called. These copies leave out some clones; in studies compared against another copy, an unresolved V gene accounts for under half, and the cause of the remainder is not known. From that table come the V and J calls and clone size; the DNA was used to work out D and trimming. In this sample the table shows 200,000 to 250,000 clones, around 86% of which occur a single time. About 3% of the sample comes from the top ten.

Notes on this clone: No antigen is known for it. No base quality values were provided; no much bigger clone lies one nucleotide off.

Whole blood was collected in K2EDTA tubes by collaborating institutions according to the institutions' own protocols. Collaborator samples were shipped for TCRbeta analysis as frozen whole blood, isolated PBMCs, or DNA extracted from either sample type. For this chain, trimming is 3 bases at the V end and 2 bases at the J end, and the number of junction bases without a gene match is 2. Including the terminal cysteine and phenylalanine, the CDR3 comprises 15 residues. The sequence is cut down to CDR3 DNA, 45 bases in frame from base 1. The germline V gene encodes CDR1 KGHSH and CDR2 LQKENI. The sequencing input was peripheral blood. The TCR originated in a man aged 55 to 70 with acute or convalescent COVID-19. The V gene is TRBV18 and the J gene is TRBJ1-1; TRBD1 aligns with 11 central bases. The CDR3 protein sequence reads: CASSPGTGGNTEAFF. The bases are TGTGCCAGCTCACCCGGGACAGGGGGTAACACTGAAGCTTTCTTT.